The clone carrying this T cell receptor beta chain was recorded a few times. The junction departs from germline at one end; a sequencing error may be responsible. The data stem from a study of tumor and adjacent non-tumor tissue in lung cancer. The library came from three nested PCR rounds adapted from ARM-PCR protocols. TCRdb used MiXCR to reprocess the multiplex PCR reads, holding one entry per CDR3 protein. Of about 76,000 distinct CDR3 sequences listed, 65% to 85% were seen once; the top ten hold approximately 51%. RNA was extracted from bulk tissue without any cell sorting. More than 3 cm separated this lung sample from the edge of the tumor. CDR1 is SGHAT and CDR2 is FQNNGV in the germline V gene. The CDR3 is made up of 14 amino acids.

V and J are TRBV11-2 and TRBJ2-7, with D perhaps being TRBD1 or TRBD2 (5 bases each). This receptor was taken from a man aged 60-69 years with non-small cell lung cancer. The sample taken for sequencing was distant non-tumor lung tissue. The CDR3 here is CTSSFGTGPYEQYF. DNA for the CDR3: TGTACCAGCAGCTTCGGGACGGGGCCCTACGAGCAGTACTTC.